The present T cell receptor (beta chain) was sequenced within a study of a mutant IDH1 vaccine in newly diagnosed glioma. Across the whole study: Before enrollment, patients got radiotherapy alone, temozolomide alone, or mostly the combination. Study conclusions and caveats: No link was apparently found between pseudoprogression and changes in top peripheral T cell clonotypes.

The method was immunoSEQ multiplex PCR; TCRdb's version includes in-frame clones alone and lacks a portion of them. The sample has 40,000 to 55,000 clones, more than 70% seen once. In germline, CDR1 is GTSNPN, CDR2 SVGIG (reference sequence). This CDR3 spans 13 amino acids. V lost 4 bases and J 11 bases, leaving 20 bases between the germline ends. Time point here: week 5, during vaccination. Topical imiquimod accompanied each vaccine dose, which consisted of 300 ug of mutant IDH1 20-mer peptide. Diagnosis in the donors showed new WHO grade 3 or 4 astrocytomas that were IDH1-mutant and ATRX-lost. Turning to this clone: Its antigen is not known.

This clonotype was obtained from a man aged 45-65 years with glioma. J is TRBJ1-1 and V is TRBV30, with a tentative D call TRBD1 (5 bases). The starting material was PBMCs, obtained from a glioma patient whose treatment included an IDH1 peptide vaccine. The CDR3 bases are TGTGCCTGGACAGTCGGGCAGGGAAGGTTGGCTTTCTTT. Translated, it gives CAWTVGQGRLAFF.